The source of this T cell receptor beta chain is a study of graft-versus-host responses after intestinal transplantation. The wider study: Uniformly, recipients were administered anti-thymocyte globulin induction with subsequent tacrolimus and steroids for around three years. Findings and limits, study-wide: Investigators detected GvH clones in recipient marrow, with some emerging earlier in ileum or blood.

A word on this clone: Its antigen is as yet unknown.

The starting material, graft tissue, was processed to release intraepithelial and lamina propria lymphocytes. Clones were read by immunoSEQ multiplex PCR, and TCRdb kept only the in-frame ones, dropping some. Among about 37,000 clones listed, approximately 86% were seen once. The CDR3 contains 13 residues. V was cut by 10 bases and J by 4 bases, with 16 bases left in between. In germline, CDR1 is MDHEN, CDR2 SYDVKM. The input for sequencing was ileum tissue, taken around 190 days after intestinal transplant. This receptor was identified in a human patient who received an intestinal transplant, so some T cells may come from the graft donor. The gene calls are TRBV28 and TRBJ1-2; a weak D match, TRBD1 (5 bases). In DNA, the CDR3 is TGTGCCACCCTGACCCGGGGGAGCTATGGCTACACCTTC. Protein: CATLTRGSYGYTF.